Following are 21 T cell receptor beta chains from one sample sequenced in a study of technical replicates of blood from a few donors. Repertoires were generated with immunoSEQ multiplex PCR, while TCRdb's copy carries only in-frame clones and drops some. The table lists 95,000 or so clones, about 95% of them singletons. What was sequenced was T cells isolated from PBMCs. These TCRs come from a human donor in good health.

This chain uses TRBV11-3 with TRBJ2-1; perhaps TRBD2 as D (6 bases). V was pared by 6 bases and J by 5 bases, with 11 bases between. The CDR3 runs 13 residues. From germline, CDR1 is SGHNT and CDR2 YENEEA. The CDR3 region has the DNA TGTGCCAGCAGGTCGTTAGCGGACAATGAGCAGTTCTTC. Translating it yields CASRSLADNEQFF.

The chain carries TRBV11-3 and TRBJ2-5; TRBD1 might be the D (6 bases). In germline, CDR1 is SGHNT, CDR2 YENEEA. The V gene lost 5 bases and the J gene lost 2 bases, with 9 bases spanning the gap. The CDR3 length is 13 residues. The CDR3: CASSKTGQETQYF. The CDR3 DNA reads TGTGCCAGCAGCAAGACAGGTCAAGAGACCCAGTACTTC.

This clone showed up just once. This chain joins TRBV28 and TRBJ2-2, with TRBD2 as a possible D gene (6 bases). Germline V gives CDR1 MDHEN, CDR2 SYDVKM. V shed 6 bases and J shed 4 bases, with 15 bases lying between them. This CDR3 is 15 amino acids long. The CDR3 region is CASSDLGRGTGELFF. Here the CDR3 DNA reads TGTGCCAGCAGCGACTTAGGGCGGGGCACCGGGGAGCTGTTTTTT.

This chain uses TRBV25-1 with TRBJ2-5; maybe TRBD1 (5 bases). This CDR3 contains 14 residues. Germline loops: CDR1 MGHDK, CDR2 SYGVNS. Trimming pared 4 bases from V and 2 bases from J, leaving 11 bases between. The CDR3 sequence is CASSALTGQETQYF. In DNA form, the CDR3 reads TGTGCCAGCAGTGCCTTAACAGGACAAGAGACCCAGTACTTC.

This clone was detected a few times. V is TRBV14 and J is TRBJ2-7, with D uncertain. V lost 4 bases, J lost 3 bases, and 10 bases lay in between. The V gene's germline CDR1 is SGHDN and CDR2 FVKESK. This CDR3 is 13 amino acids long. The CDR3 DNA reads TGTGCCAGCAGCCCCTCCCAGAACTACGAGCAGTACTTC. Translating it yields CASSPSQNYEQYF.

The chain combines TRBV7-9 with TRBJ2-2; 12 nucleotides agree with TRBD1. The CDR3 has 17 residues. Trimming cost V 6 bases and J 6 bases; bases outside gene matches: 11. From germline, CDR1 is SEHNR and CDR2 FQNEAQ (reference sequence). The CDR3 sequence: CASRGYPGQGAAGELFF. The CDR3 region has the DNA TGTGCCAGCAGGGGTTACCCGGGACAGGGGGCAGCCGGGGAGCTGTTTTTT.

J is TRBJ2-7 and V is TRBV19, with 8 bases lining up with TRBD1. Germline trimming cut 5 bases from V and 0 bases from J; bases unmatched to any gene: 6. Germline V lookup: CDR1 LNHDA, CDR2 SQIVND (reference sequence). The length of the CDR3 is 15 residues. The CDR3 sequence is CASSDRDRYSYEQYF. The CDR3 region has the DNA TGTGCCAGTAGTGACCGGGACAGGTACTCCTACGAGCAGTACTTC.

This chain connects TRBV4-3 to TRBJ2-1; TRBD1 matches 8 bases. V was clipped by 8 bases and J by 9 bases; unmatched bases: 15. The CDR3 has 15 residues. The germline gives CDR1 LGHNA, CDR2 YSLEER. CDR3 sequence reads: CASGGYGTGKGEQFF. CDR3 sequence (DNA): TGCGCCAGCGGGGGATACGGGACAGGTAAAGGTGAGCAGTTCTTC.

With respect to this clone: Compared with germline, one end of the junction differs, possibly owing to a read error. The rearrangement uses TRBV7-7 and TRBJ1-2; 9 bases are shared with TRBD1. The germline gives CDR1 SSHAT, CDR2 FNYEAQ (reference sequence). The CDR3 has 15 amino acids. Here the CDR3 reads CASSPTPGQGRGYTF. DNA of the CDR3: TGTGCTAGCAGCCCAACACCGGGACAGGGCAGAGGCTACACCTTC.

This chain uses TRBV19 with TRBJ2-3; weak D call: TRBD2 (6 bases). CDR3 length: 13 amino acids. V was clipped by 8 bases and J by 5 bases, with 14 bases between them. Per the germline V gene, CDR1 is LNHDA and CDR2 is SQIVND (reference sequence). The CDR3 coding sequence is TGTGCCAGTCAACGTGGAGGGATAGATACGCAGTATTTT. This sequence encodes CASQRGGIDTQYF. Complete variable domain (other parts from reference TRBV19 and TRBJ2-3): DGGITQSPKYLFRKEGQNVTLSCEQNLNHDAMYWYRQDPGQGLRLIYYSQIVNDFQKGDIAEGYSVSREKKESFPLTVTSAQKNPTAFYLCASQRGGIDTQYFGPGTRLTVL.

The chain joins TRBV11-2 to TRBJ2-7; a weak D match, TRBD2 (5 bases). Germline V gives CDR1 SGHAT, CDR2 FQNNGV. Trimming stripped 4 bases from V and 2 bases from J, with 15 bases between. The CDR3 totals 15 residues. CDR3 in amino acids: CASSSLKVATYEQYF. CDR3 coding DNA: TGTGCCAGCAGCTCCCTAAAGGTAGCGACCTACGAGCAGTACTTC.

V is TRBV30 and J is TRBJ1-2; TRBD1 matches at 7 bases. CDR1 and CDR2 (germline): GTSNPN, SVGIG (reference sequence). V trimming: 4 bases; J trimming: 4 bases; junction bases outside the gene matches: 3. The CDR3 sequence is 12 residues long. CDR3 sequence: CAWTRDSYGYTF. The CDR3 region has the DNA TGTGCCTGGACGCGGGACAGCTATGGCTACACCTTC. Together with reference TRBV30 and TRBJ1-2, the CDR3 gives the full variable domain: SQTIHQWPATLVQPVGSPLSLECTVEGTSNPNLYWYRQAAGRGLQLLFYSVGIGQISSEVPQNLSASRPQDRQFILSSKKLLLSDSGFYLCAWTRDSYGYTFGSGTRLTVV.

This chain connects TRBV5-4 to TRBJ1-2; D might be TRBD1 (6 bases). Germline-derived CDR1 and CDR2 are SGHNT and YYREEE (reference sequence). The V gene lost 6 bases and the J gene lost 4 bases, with 16 bases spanning the gap. The CDR3 is 14 amino acids. For the CDR3, the DNA is TGTGCCAGCACCTGGGGGGGGCGAATCTATGGCTACACCTTC. It yields the protein CASTWGGRIYGYTF.

This clone occurred a few times. The chain is built from TRBV19 and TRBJ1-1; TRBD1 agrees at 7 bases. The junction had 4 bases not matched to a gene; V was cut back by 7 bases and J by 5 bases. The CDR3 is 12 residues long. From germline, CDR1 is LNHDA and CDR2 SQIVND (reference sequence). The CDR3 bases are TGTGCCAGTAAGGAGGGGGCAACTGAAGCTTTCTTT. Amino acid sequence: CASKEGATEAFF.

The rearrangement joins TRBV30 to TRBJ1-4, with TRBD1 matching over 7 bases. The junction had 4 bases not matched to a gene; V was cut back by 2 bases and J by 7 bases. This CDR3 is 13 amino acids long. Germline V gives CDR1 GTSNPN, CDR2 SVGIG (reference sequence). CDR3 in amino acids: CAWSWDRGEKLFF. Here the CDR3 DNA reads TGTGCCTGGAGTTGGGACAGAGGTGAAAAACTGTTTTTT.

The genes are TRBV4-2 and TRBJ2-1; no definite D call. From germline, CDR1 is LGHNA and CDR2 YNFKEQ. The V and J ends lost 4 bases and 7 bases respectively, with 11 bases between them. The CDR3 has 13 residues. DNA of the CDR3: TGTGCCAGCAGCCCCGAACCGCGAAATGAGCAGTTCTTC. Translation gives CASSPEPRNEQFF.

This chain uses TRBV5-1 with TRBJ2-5; no clear D gene. The CDR3 is 14 amino acids. In germline, CDR1 is SGHRS, CDR2 YFSETQ. V dropped 0 bases and J dropped 0 bases, with 6 bases sitting between them. The CDR3 spells CASSLVTDQETQYF. The DNA for the CDR3 is TGCGCCAGCAGCTTGGTTACGGACCAAGAGACCCAGTACTTC. Filled out from reference TRBV5-1 and TRBJ2-5, the complete variable domain reads KAGVTQTPRYLIKTRGQQVTLSCSPISGHRSVSWYQQTPGQGLQFLFEYFSETQRNKGNFPGRFSGRQFSNSRSEMNVSTLELGDSALYLCASSLVTDQETQYFGPGTRLLVL.

V usage is TRBV28 and J usage is TRBJ1-1; D is perhaps TRBD1 (5 bases). CDR1 is MDHEN, CDR2 SYDVKM, per germline. The CDR3 runs to 14 residues. Trimming cost V 6 bases and J 0 bases, with 11 bases left between them. Here the CDR3 reads CASSPGLMNTEAFF. CDR3 DNA: TGTGCCAGCAGCCCAGGGCTTATGAACACTGAAGCTTTCTTT.

V and J are TRBV7-9 and TRBJ1-2; tentative D call: TRBD1 (5 bases). The CDR3 extends over 12 amino acids. Trimming took off 1 base at V and 8 bases at J, with 8 bases between the two ends. The germline CDR1 and CDR2 sequences are SEHNR and FQNEAQ (reference sequence). CDR3 protein: CASSLGGGGYTF. The CDR3, as DNA: TGTGCCAGCAGCTTAGGCGGGGGGGGCTACACCTTC.

V is TRBV7-9 and J is TRBJ1-2, with 9 bases matching TRBD1. V was pared by 3 bases and J by 2 bases, with 4 bases of the junction left unmatched. CDR1 and CDR2 from the germline V gene are SEHNR and FQNEAQ (reference sequence). The CDR3 is 15 amino acids. As DNA, the CDR3 is TGTGCCAGCAGCTTTGACGGGACAGGGAACTATGGCTACACCTTC. Protein: CASSFDGTGNYGYTF. Using reference TRBV7-9 and TRBJ1-2 for the parts outside the CDR3, the full variable domain is DTGVSQNPRHKITKRGQNVTFRCDPISEHNRLYWYRQTLGQGPEFLTYFQNEAQLEKSRLLSDRFSAERPKGSFSTLEIQRTEQGDSAMYLCASSFDGTGNYGYTFGSGTRLTVV.

The chain is built from TRBV7-9 and TRBJ2-7; tentatively, D is TRBD2 (6 bases). CDR1 and CDR2 from the germline V gene are SEHNR and FQNEAQ (reference sequence). CDR3 length: 16 amino acids. Trimming pared 1 base from V and 6 bases from J, leaving 19 bases between. CDR3 nucleotides: TGTGCCAGCAGCTTAGACGAGTGGGAGGCCGTGGGCGAGCAGTACTTC. It is translated as CASSLDEWEAVGEQYF.